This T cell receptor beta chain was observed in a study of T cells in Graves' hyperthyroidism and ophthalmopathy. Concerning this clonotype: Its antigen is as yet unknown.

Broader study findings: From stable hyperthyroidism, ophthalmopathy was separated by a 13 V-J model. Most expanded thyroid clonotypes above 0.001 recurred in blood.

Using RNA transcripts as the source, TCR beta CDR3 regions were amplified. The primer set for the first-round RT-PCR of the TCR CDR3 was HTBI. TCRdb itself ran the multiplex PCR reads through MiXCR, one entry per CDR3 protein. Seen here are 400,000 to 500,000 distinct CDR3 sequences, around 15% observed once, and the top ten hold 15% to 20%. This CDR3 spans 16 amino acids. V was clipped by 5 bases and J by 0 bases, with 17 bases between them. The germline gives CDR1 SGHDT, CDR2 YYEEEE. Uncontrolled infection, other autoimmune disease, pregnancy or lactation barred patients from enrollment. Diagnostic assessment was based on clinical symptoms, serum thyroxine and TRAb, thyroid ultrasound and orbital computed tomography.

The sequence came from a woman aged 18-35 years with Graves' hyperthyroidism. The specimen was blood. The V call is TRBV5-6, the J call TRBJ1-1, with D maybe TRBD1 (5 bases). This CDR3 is CASSLPGLRLNTEAFF. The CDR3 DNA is TGTGCCAGCAGTCTACCAGGGTTACGATTGAACACTGAAGCTTTCTTT.